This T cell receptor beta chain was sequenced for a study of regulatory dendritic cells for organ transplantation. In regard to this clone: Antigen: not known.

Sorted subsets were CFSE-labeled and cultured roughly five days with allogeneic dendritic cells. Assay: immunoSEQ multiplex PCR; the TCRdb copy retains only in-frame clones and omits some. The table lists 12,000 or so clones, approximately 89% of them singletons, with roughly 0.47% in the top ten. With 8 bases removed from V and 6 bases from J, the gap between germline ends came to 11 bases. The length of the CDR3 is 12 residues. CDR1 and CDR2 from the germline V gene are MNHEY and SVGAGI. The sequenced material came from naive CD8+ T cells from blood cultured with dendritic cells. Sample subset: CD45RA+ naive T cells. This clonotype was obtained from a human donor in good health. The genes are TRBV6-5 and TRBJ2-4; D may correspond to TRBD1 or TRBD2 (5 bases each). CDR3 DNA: TGTGCCAGCTCTCCGGGACGAAACATTCAGTACTTC. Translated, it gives CASSPGRNIQYF.